A single T cell receptor beta chain is shown here with its context. Its binding antigen is unknown. Base-call qualities are not available, and no considerably larger clone is one nucleotide away. Library method: the immunoSEQ multiplex PCR assay. Here the immuneACCESS table is served through TCRdb, limited to in-frame sequences with V and J called. Missing clones are a known gap in these copies; in checked studies unresolved V genes cover under half, and the rest lacks a known reason. The table for this sample lists approximately 19,000 clones; over 75% of them were counted only once. Of the sample, about 2.1% falls within the top ten clones. The record originates from a study of chemoradiotherapy in HPV16-positive cancers (dated by TCRdb to the early 2020s). As for the study more broadly: Candidate HPV-specific T-cell clones and common TCR motifs were defined by functional T-cell assays performed on cells from two HPV16-positive patients. TCR repertoires from around 80 patients with HPV-related cancers were then used to track the candidate HPV-specific TCRs and motifs. The study set out to ask whether T-cell immunity against the HPV oncoproteins E6 and E7 changes over the course of chemoradiotherapy and whether that immunity affects survival.

On the study overall, not on this receptor specifically: The functional definition of HPV-specific T cells came from only two HPV16-positive patients, and the survival association was reported for HPV16-positive patients. Expansion of candidate HPV-specific clones and E7-related TCR motifs was observed in the tumor microenvironment during treatment, whereas no such expansion was observed for non-HPV-specific T cells. In HPV16-positive patients, expansion of HPV-responsive T cells during chemoradiotherapy was associated with improved recurrence-free survival.

Repertoires were sampled repeatedly over the course of chemoradiotherapy so that clonal expansion in the tumor microenvironment could be followed. Spanning cysteine to phenylalanine, the CDR3 consists of 15 amino acids. The entry retains the CDR3 DNA only, 45 bases that are in frame from base 1. The V end loses 0 bases and the J end loses 7 bases, and a stretch of 13 bases separates them. CDR1 and CDR2 are drawn from the germline V gene: SGHRS, YFSETQ. The sample consisted of blood, taken from a patient who underwent chemoradiotherapy. Recombination linked TRBV5-1 to TRBJ1-4; the D gene is perhaps TRBD1, from 6 matching bases. This receptor was identified in a human donor with HPV-associated anogenital cancer. The base sequence is TGCGCCAGCAGCTTGGGGACAGTGGGGCGTGAAAAACTGTTTTTT. It translates as CASSLGTVGREKLFF.